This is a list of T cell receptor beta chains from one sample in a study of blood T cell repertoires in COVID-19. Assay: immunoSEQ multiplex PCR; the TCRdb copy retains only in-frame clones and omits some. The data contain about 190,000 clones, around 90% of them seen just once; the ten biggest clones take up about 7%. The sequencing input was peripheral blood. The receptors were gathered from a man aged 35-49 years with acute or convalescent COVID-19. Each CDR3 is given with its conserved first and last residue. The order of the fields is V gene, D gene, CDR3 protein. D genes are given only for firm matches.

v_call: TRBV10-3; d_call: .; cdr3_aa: CAIKGGSEAFF
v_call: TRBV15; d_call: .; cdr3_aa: CATSRDGKGWQPQHF
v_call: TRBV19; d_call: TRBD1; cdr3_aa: CASRGQGAGTEAFF
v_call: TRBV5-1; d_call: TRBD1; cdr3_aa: CASSFGTGITSTDTQYF
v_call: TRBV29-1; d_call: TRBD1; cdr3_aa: CSVDSQGAISYGYTF
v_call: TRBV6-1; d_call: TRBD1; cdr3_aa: CASSERPGQGNTEAFF
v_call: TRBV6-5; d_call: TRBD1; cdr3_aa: CASSPGTGPEKLFF
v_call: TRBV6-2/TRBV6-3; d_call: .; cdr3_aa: CASSYVMAGLGDTQYF
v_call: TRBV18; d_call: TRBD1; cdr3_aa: CASSRQGSYNEQFF
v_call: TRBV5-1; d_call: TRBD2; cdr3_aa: CASSLAAGGPYEQYF
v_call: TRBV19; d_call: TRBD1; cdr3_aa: CASTLGQGDNSPLHF
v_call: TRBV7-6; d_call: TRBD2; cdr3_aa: CASSLVVSGGNTGELFF
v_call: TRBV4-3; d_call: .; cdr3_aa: CASSRGREGGQSYEQYF
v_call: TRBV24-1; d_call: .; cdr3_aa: CATSDLGRSTGELFF
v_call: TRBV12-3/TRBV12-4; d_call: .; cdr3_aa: CATRRTDTQYF
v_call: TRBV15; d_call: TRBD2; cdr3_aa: CATSMRAGYREDNEQFF
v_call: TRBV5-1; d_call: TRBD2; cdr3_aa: CASSFGGVETQYF
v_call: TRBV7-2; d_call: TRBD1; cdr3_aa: CASSSDRAAPDTQYF
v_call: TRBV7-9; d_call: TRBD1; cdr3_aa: CASSSWTGETGELFF
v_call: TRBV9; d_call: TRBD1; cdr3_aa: CASSASGQGLPDTQYF
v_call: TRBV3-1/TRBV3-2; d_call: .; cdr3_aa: CASSQDLAGVGQPQHF
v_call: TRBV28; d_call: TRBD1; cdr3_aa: CASRKQGGNYGYTF
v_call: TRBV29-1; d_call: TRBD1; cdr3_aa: CSVDRQGKGEQYF